This T cell receptor beta chain is from a study of vaccination effects on CD4 cells after COVID-19. Using viral peptide pools, the ViraFEST assay grew out antigen-specific CD4+ T cells prior to sequencing. It was after nine to eleven days of culture that CD4+ T cells were isolated. Participants were vaccinated with two doses of either the BNT162b2 or mRNA-1273 vaccine. Nobody among the vaccine recipients had prior SARS-CoV-2 infection (nucleocapsid antibodies were negative). Wells containing 1.5 million to 2.5 million PBMC each were cultured with about 9.4 IU/ml IL-2 and 7.5 to 10 ug/ml peptides. At days 3 and 7, half of the medium was exchanged for IL-2 medium. Sequenced by immunoSEQ multiplex PCR; TCRdb stores in-frame clones only, minus some. The table records some 22,000 clones, 73% of them present only once. On this clone itself: Its matching antigen is unknown.

The material sequenced was CD4+ T cells from PBMCs cultured with SARS-CoV-2 spike peptides, taken after COVID-19 vaccination. This TCR derives from a human donor who received a COVID-19 vaccine.

This chain's CDR3 is CASSQDTDPSYEQYF. The CDR3 nucleotides read TGTGCCAGCAGCCAAGATACGGACCCCTCCTACGAGCAGTACTTC. The J gene is TRBJ2-7, the V gene TRBV4-2; D is unclear. The V end lost 0 bases, the J end lost 0 bases, and 9 bases lay between the germline ends. Germline V gene lookup returns CDR1 LGHNA and CDR2 YNFKEQ. This CDR3 is built from 15 residues.